These T cell receptor beta chains were read from a single sample in a study of tumor-infiltrating lymphocytes in localized non-small cell lung cancer. The repertoire was sequenced with immunoSEQ multiplex PCR; TCRdb's copy has only in-frame clones and lacks some. The sample has thousands of clones, 65% to 85% seen once. Sequenced material: uninvolved lung tissue not adjacent to the tumor. The receptors were gathered from a human donor with non-small cell lung cancer. The CDR3 runs from the conserved cysteine through the conserved F or W. The D gene is left open where the match is weak. Not all rows give a size; the values are once, few, many and, for expanded clones, a class.

J | V | D | size | DNA | CDR3
TRBJ1-1 | TRBV19 | . | . | TGTGCCACCCTTGGACAGCCCAACACTGAAGCTTTCTTT | CATLGQPNTEAFF
TRBJ2-3 | TRBV5-4 | TRBD2 | . | TGTGCCAGCAGCGGGACTAGCGGGGGTGGTACGCAGTATTTT | CASSGTSGGGTQYF
TRBJ2-5 | TRBV30 | . | . | TGTGCCTGGAGTGTACGTCTAAGGGAGACCCAGTACTTC | CAWSVRLRETQYF
TRBJ2-5 | TRBV6-6 | TRBD1 | . | TGTGCCAGCAGCTTTCAGGGGGCAGAGACCCAGTACTTC | CASSFQGAETQYF
TRBJ2-1 | TRBV5-4 | TRBD1 | . | TGTGCCAGCAGCAAGACAGGGATCGTCAATGAGCAGTTCTTC | CASSKTGIVNEQFF
TRBJ2-5 | TRBV18 | . | . | TGTGCCAGCTCACCACCAGGCCTAGCGAAGGGGGAGACCCAGTACTTC | CASSPPGLAKGETQYF
TRBJ2-1 | TRBV5-1 | TRBD1 | few | TGCGCCAGCAGCTGGGGACAGGGGATAAATGAGCAGTTCTTC | CASSWGQGINEQFF
TRBJ2-7 | TRBV6-6 | TRBD1 | . | TGTGCCAGCAGTTACTCGAGGACAGGGGGCTCCTACGAGCAGTACTTC | CASSYSRTGGSYEQYF
TRBJ2-5 | TRBV2 | . | . | TGTGCCAGCCAACAAGAGACCCAGTACTTC | CASQQETQYF
TRBJ1-4 | TRBV5-5 | TRBD1 | . | TGTGCCAGCAGCTCGAACAGGGGGCCGAATGAAAAACTGTTTTTT | CASSSNRGPNEKLFF
TRBJ2-5 | TRBV7-3 | . | . | TGTGCCAGCAGCTTAAGAGGGGGGGAGACCCAGTACTTC | CASSLRGGETQYF
TRBJ2-7 | TRBV7-2 | TRBD1 | medium-sized | TGTGCCAGCAGATCAGGACAGGGGGCCTCCTACGAGCAGTACTTC | CASRSGQGASYEQYF
TRBJ2-3 | TRBV6-1 | . | . | TGTGCCAGCAGCATCGGGACGGAACCCTCAGATACGCAGTATTTT | CASSIGTEPSDTQYF
TRBJ2-7 | TRBV11-2 | . | . | TGTGCCAGCAGCTCCATCCTACGGGGCTACGAGCAGTACTTC | CASSSILRGYEQYF
TRBJ1-6 | TRBV27 | . | . | TGTGCCAGCAGTTTGTACAGTAATTCACCCCTCCACTTT | CASSLYSNSPLHF
TRBJ1-4 | TRBV10-3 | TRBD1 | . | TGTGCCAGCAGGCCGGGACAGGGGAGTGAAAAACTGTTTTTT | CASRPGQGSEKLFF
TRBJ1-2 | TRBV2 | TRBD1 | . | TGTGCCAGCAATGAACAGGGGGCGCGTGCGAATGGCTACACCTTC | CASNEQGARANGYTF
TRBJ1-6 | TRBV7-2 | . | . | TGTGCCAGCAGCTGGGAGGGCAGAAATTCACCCCTCCACTTT | CASSWEGRNSPLHF
TRBJ2-1 | TRBV9 | TRBD2 | . | TGTGCCTCTGGGGGGGAGGTAGGCAATGAGCAGTTCTTC | CASGGEVGNEQFF
TRBJ2-7 | TRBV5-1 | TRBD1 | . | TGCGCCAGCAGCATAGCAACCGGGACAGGGAATTACGAGCAGTACTTC | CASSIATGTGNYEQYF
TRBJ1-1 | TRBV11-3 | . | . | TGTGCCAGCAGCCCCTTAGTGAACACTGAAGCTTTCTTT | CASSPLVNTEAFF
TRBJ1-2 | TRBV28 | . | . | TGTGCCAGCAGTTCCCGGTACGACGGCTACACCTTC | CASSSRYDGYTF
TRBJ1-1 | TRBV4-2 | . | . | TGTGCCAGCAGCCAACATGTCGGTAGCGAGCAGGGAATGAACACTGAAGCTTTCTTT | CASSQHVGSEQGMNTEAFF
TRBJ2-6 | TRBV5-1 | . | once | TGCGCCAGCAGCTTACAGTGGAGCTCTGGGGCCAACGTCCTGACTTTC | CASSLQWSSGANVLTF
TRBJ1-1 | TRBV29-1 | . | few | TGCAGCGTTGGGGGGGTAGCAGGAACAACTGAAGCTTTCTTT | CSVGGVAGTTEAFF
TRBJ1-6 | TRBV21-1 | . | . | TGTGCCAGCAGGGGGGTTTCACCCCTCCACTTT | CASRGVSPLHF
TRBJ2-7 | TRBV9 | TRBD2 | . | TGTGCCAGCAGCCTTAGTCCCACCGGGGGGGGGAACAACGAGCAGTACTTC | CASSLSPTGGGNNEQYF
TRBJ2-5 | TRBV6-1 | TRBD2 | . | TGTGCCAGCATGGCGGGGGGACCCCAAGAGACCCAGTACTTC | CASMAGGPQETQYF
TRBJ1-1 | TRBV20-1 | . | . | TGCAGTGCCGCGAGGAACACTGAAGCTTTCTTT | CSAARNTEAFF
TRBJ2-1 | TRBV11-2 | . | . | TGTGCCAGCAGCTTAGTGTGGGGGGGGCTAGAAAATGAGCAGTTCTTC | CASSLVWGGLENEQFF
TRBJ2-7 | TRBV28 | . | once | TGTGCCAGCAGTTTAGAGGGGCCGAAGCAGTACTTC | CASSLEGPKQYF
TRBJ2-3 | TRBV29-1 | TRBD2 | . | TGCAGCGTCGGGACTAGTCTCGGGGATACGCAGTATTTT | CSVGTSLGDTQYF